This note documents a single T cell receptor (beta chain) sequence. Its specificity is unknown. Starting 14 to 28 days after autologous transplant, ipilimumab 1 mg/kg was given. Patients got 3 mg/kg IV nivolumab weeks 1, 4, 7, 10, then biweekly through week 26. This specimen comes from a study of ipilimumab plus nivolumab after autologous stem cell transplantation. Whole-study findings and limits: Per the authors, repertoire, Treg and microbiota data justify further study.

TCRdb keeps only in-frame clones here, not all; method: immunoSEQ multiplex PCR. The data show about 13,000 clones, around 73% seen once. V was shortened by 8 bases and J by 5 bases, with 20 bases between the two germline ends. The CDR3 runs to 15 residues. Germline CDR1 is SNHLY and CDR2 is FYNNEI. The receptor comes from a male donor with diffuse large B-cell lymphoma. The rearrangement links TRBV2 to TRBJ2-3; possible D gene TRBD2, 6 bases. Sequenced here: PBMCs, sampled in a trial of ipilimumab plus nivolumab as post-transplant consolidation. CDR3 residues: CASAMTAVGGDTQYF. CDR3 DNA: TGTGCCAGCGCTATGACAGCAGTCGGGGGAGATACGCAGTATTTT.